This T cell receptor beta chain originates from a study of T cells in Graves' hyperthyroidism and ophthalmopathy. V was shortened by 3 bases and J by 0 bases, with 8 bases between the two germline ends. The germline gives CDR1 DFQATT, CDR2 SNEGSKA (reference sequence). The CDR3 runs to 13 residues. It was considered stable Graves' hyperthyroidism when ophthalmopathy did not progress within 18 months. Hyperthyroidism, newly diagnosed and lasting under 2 months, affected patients aged 18 to 65. Study-wide results and caveats: Ophthalmopathy and stable hyperthyroidism were separated by a 13 V-J model. Ophthalmopathy got predicted by the model a median about 6.7 months before its onset.

RNA transcripts provided the source from which TCR beta CDR3 regions were amplified. The HTBI primer set was used in a first-round RT-PCR of the TCR CDR3. TCRdb re-analysed the multiplex PCR reads in MiXCR, keeping a single row per CDR3 protein. The table records fewer than 750,000 distinct CDR3 sequences, just over 45% of them present only once. This clonotype was seen only once. Its antigen is currently unknown. This TCR derives from a woman under 30 with Graves' hyperthyroidism. This chain uses TRBV20-1 with TRBJ1-2; D unresolved. The sample was peripheral blood or thyroid tissue (not recorded which). Written as DNA, the CDR3 is TGCAGTGCTAGCACAGATCCTAACTATGGCTACACCTTC. It specifies CSASTDPNYGYTF.